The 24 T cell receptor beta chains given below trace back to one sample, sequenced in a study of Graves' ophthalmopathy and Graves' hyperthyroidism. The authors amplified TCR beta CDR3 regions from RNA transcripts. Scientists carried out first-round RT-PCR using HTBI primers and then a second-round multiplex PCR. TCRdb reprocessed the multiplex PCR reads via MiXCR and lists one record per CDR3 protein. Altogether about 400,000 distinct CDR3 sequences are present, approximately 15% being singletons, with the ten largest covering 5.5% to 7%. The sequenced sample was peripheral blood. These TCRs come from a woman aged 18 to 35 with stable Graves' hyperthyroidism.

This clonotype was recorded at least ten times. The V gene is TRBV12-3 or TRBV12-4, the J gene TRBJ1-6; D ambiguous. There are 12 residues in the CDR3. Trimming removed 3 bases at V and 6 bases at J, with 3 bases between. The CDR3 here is CASSFSNSPLHF. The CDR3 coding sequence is TGTGCCAGCAGTTTTTCTAATTCACCCCTCCACTTT.

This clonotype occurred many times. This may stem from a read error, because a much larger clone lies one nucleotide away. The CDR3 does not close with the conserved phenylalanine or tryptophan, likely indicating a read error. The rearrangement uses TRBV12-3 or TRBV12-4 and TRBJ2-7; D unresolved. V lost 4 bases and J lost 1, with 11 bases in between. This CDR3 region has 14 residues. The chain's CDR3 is CASSWSAYSYEQYL. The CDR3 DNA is TGTGCCAGCAGTTGGTCAGCCTATTCCTACGAGCAGTACCTC.

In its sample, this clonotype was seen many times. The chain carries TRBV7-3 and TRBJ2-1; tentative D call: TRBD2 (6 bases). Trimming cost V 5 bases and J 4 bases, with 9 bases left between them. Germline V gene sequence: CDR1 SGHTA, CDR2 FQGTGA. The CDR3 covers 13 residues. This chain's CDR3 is CASSQGLYNEQFF. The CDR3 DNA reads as TGTGCCAGCAGCCAGGGACTTTACAATGAGCAGTTCTTC.

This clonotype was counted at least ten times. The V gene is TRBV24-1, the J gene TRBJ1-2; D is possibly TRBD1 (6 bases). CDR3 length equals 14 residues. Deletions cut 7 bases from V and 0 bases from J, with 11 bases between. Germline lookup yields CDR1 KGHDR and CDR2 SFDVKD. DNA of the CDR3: TGTGCCACCAGGAAGGGACATTCTAACTATGGCTACACCTTC. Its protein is CATRKGHSNYGYTF.

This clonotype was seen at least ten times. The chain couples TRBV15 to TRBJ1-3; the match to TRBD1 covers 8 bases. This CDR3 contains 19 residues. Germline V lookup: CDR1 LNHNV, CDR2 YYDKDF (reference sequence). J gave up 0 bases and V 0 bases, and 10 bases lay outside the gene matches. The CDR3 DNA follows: TGTGCCACCAGCAGAGATTTGGGAGGACAGGGCTTCTCTGGAAACACCATATATTTT. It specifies CATSRDLGGQGFSGNTIYF.

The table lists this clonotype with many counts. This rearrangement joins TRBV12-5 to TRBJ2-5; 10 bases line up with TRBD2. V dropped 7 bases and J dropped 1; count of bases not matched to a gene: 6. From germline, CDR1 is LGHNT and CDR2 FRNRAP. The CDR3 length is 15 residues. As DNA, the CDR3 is TGTGCTAGTGTTGAGCGGGGGGGCCGCCAAGAGACCCAGTACTTC. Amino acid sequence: CASVERGGRQETQYF.

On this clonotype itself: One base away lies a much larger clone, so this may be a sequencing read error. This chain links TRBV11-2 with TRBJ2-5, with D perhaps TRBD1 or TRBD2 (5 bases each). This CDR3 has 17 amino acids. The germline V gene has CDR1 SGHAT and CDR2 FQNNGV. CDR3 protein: CAISSPPGRSRGETQYF. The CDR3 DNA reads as TGTGCCATCAGCTCACCACCGGGACGGAGCCGAGGGGAGACCCAGTACTTC.

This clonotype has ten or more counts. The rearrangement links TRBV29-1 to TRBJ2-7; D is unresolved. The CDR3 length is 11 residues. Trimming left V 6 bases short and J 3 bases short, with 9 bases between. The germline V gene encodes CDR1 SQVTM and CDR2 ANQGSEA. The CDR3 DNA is TGCAGCGTAAGGGATGGCTACGAGCAGTACTTC. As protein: CSVRDGYEQYF.

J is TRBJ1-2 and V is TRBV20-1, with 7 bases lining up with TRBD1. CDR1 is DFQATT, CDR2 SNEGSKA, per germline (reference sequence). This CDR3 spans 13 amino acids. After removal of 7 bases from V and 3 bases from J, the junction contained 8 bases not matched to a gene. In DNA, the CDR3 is TGCAGTGTTCCGCCCGGGACAGACTATGGCTACACCTTC. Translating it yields CSVPPGTDYGYTF.

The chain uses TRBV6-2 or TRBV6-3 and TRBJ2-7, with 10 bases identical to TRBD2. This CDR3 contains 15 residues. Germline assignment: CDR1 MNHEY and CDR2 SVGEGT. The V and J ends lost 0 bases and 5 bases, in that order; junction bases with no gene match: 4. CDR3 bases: TGTGCCAGCAGTTACTCGGCTAGCGGGAGCCACGAGCAGTACTTC. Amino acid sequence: CASSYSASGSHEQYF.

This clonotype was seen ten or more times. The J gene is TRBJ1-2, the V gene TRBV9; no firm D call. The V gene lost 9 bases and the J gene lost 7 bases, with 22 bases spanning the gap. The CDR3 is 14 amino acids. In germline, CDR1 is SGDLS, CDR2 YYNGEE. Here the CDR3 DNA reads TGTGCCACCGAAGAGGTCGGGGAGGCCCCTGGCTACACCTTC. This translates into CATEEVGEAPGYTF.

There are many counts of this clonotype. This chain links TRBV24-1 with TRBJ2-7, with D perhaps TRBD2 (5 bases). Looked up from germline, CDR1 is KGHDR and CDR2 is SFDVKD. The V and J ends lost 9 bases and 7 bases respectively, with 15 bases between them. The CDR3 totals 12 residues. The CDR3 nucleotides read TGTGCCACCTCCGGGCCTCCGGGGGAGCAGTACTTC. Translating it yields CATSGPPGEQYF.

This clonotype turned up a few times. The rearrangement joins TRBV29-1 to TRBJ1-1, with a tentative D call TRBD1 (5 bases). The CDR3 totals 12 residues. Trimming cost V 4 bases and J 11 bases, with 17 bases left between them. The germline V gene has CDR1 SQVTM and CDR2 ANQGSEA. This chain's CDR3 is CSVGGLSGFAFF. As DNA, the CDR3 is TGCAGCGTTGGGGGCTTAAGTGGGTTTGCTTTCTTT.

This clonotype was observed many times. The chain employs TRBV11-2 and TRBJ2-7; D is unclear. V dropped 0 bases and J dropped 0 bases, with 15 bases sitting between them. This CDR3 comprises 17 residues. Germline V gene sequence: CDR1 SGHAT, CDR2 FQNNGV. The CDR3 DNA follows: TGTGCCAGCAGCTTAGATAGGGCCCGGCTTAGCTCCTACGAGCAGTACTTC. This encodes CASSLDRARLSSYEQYF.

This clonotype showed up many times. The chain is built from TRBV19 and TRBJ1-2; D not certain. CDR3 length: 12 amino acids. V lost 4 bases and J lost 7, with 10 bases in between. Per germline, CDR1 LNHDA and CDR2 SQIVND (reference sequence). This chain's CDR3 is CASSRAVSGYTF. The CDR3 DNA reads TGTGCCAGTAGTAGAGCCGTATCTGGCTACACCTTC.

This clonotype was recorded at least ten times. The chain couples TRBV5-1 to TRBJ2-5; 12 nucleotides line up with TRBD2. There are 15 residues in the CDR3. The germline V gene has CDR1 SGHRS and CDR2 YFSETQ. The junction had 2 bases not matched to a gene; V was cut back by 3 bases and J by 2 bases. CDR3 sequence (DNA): TGCGCCAGCAGCTGGGGGACTAGCGGGCAAGAGACCCAGTACTTC. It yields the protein CASSWGTSGQETQYF.

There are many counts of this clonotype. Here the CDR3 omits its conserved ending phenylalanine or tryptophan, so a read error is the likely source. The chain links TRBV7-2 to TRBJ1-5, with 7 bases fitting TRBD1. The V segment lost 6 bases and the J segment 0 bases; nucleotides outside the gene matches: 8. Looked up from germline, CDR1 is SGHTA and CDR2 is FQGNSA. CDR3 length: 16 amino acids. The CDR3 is CASRRSGTASNQPQHS. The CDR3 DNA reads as TGTGCCAGCAGACGGTCCGGGACAGCTAGCAATCAGCCCCAGCATTCT.

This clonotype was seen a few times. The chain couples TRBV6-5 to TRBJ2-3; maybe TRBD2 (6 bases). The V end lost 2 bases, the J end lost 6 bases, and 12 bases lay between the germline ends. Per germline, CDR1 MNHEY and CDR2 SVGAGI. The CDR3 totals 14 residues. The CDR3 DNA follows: TGTGCCAGCAGTTACGGGACTGGGCGGGATACGCAGTATTTT. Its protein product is CASSYGTGRDTQYF.

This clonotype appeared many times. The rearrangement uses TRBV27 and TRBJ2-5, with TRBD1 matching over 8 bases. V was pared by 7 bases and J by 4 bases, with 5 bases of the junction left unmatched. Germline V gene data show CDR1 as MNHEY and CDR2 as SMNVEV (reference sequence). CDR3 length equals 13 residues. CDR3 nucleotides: TGTGCCAGCACCAGGGGGCGCGGAGAGACCCAGTACTTC. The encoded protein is CASTRGRGETQYF.

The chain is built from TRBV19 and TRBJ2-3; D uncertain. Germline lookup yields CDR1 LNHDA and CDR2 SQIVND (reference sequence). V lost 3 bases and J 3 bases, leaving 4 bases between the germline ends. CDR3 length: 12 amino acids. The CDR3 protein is CASSIPTDTQYF. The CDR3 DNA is TGTGCCAGTAGTATTCCGACAGATACGCAGTATTTT.

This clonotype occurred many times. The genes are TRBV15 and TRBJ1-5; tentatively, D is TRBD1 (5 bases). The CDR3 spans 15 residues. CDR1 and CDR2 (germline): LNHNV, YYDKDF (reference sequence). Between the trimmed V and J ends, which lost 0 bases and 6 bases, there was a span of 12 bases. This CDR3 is CATSRDLGVGQPQHF. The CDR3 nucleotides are TGTGCCACCAGCAGAGATCTAGGGGTCGGTCAGCCCCAGCATTTT.

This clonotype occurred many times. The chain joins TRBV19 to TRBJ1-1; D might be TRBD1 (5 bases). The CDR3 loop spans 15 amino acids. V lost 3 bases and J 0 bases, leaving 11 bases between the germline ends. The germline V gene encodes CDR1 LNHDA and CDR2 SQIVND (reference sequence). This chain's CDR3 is CASSMPGLLNTEAFF. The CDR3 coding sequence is TGTGCCAGTAGTATGCCGGGACTGTTGAACACTGAAGCTTTCTTT.

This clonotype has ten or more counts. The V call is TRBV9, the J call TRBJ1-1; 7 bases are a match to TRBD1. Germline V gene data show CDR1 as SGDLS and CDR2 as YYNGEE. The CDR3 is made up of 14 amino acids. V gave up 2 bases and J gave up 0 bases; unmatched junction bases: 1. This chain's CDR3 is CASSVGQMNTEAFF. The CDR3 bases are TGTGCCAGCAGCGTGGGACAGATGAACACTGAAGCTTTCTTT.

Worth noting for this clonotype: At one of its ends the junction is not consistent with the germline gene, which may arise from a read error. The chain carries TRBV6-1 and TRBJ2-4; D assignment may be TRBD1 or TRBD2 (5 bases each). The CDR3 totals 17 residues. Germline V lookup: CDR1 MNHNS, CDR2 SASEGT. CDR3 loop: CASSVTGLGTDKNIRYF. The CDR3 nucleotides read TGTGCCAGCAGTGTAACGGGGCTTGGAACAGACAAAAACATTCGGTACTTC.